This TCR beta chain came from a study of cytomegalovirus exposure and HLA in healthy donors. The PCR ran on 60 Vbeta and 13 Jbeta primers. Using immunoSEQ multiplex PCR, the repertoire was profiled, and TCRdb retains in-frame clones only, with some absent. The sample includes under 200,000 clones, 70% to 90% seen only once; the top ten take about 2.5%. The sample holds a few counts of this clone. CDR1 MNHEY and CDR2 SVGAGI come from the germline V gene. Trimming took off 0 bases at V and 5 bases at J, with 13 bases between the two ends. This CDR3 has 15 amino acids. This rearrangement joins TRBV6-5 to TRBJ1-2; possibly TRBD1 for D (6 bases). The receptor's source is a woman between 50 and 59 years old in good health and CMV-seronegative. Specimen: PBMCs. As DNA, the CDR3 is TGTGCCAGCAGTTACTCGAGTTCAGGGGAGTATGGCTACACCTTC. Translation: CASSYSSSGEYGYTF.